The present T cell receptor (beta chain) was sequenced within a study of tumor-infiltrating lymphocytes in oesophageal squamous cell carcinoma. TCRdb independently ran MiXCR on the PCR reads; one entry per CDR3 protein. This table holds roughly 16,000 distinct CDR3 sequences, about 51% found once. This clonotype is medium-sized (0.01 to 0.1%) by share. The J segment lost 4 bases and the V segment lost 4 bases, leaving 10 bases of the junction unmatched. The germline V gene has CDR1 SGHTA and CDR2 FQGNSA. There are 17 residues in the CDR3. This chain joins TRBV7-2 and TRBJ2-7, with 13 nucleotides matching TRBD2. Sequenced: normal esophageal tissue next to the tumor. The TCR sequence derives from a female donor with esophageal squamous cell carcinoma. The CDR3 loop reads CASSSYLTSGRIYEQYF. In nucleotides, the CDR3 is TGTGCCAGCAGCTCCTACTTGACTAGCGGGAGGATTTACGAGCAGTACTTC. Looking up the rest from reference TRBV7-2 and TRBJ2-7 gives the full variable domain: GAGVSQSPSNKVTEKGKDVELRCDPISGHTALYWYRQSLGQGLEFLIYFQGNSAPDKSGLPSDRFSAERTGGSVSTLTIQRTQQEDSAVYLCASSSYLTSGRIYEQYFGPGTRLTVT.